The sequence of this T cell receptor (beta chain) was determined in a study of blood T cell repertoires in COVID-19. Background on the study: The United States, Italy and Spain were the sources of the acute and convalescent COVID-19 samples.

Participants were aged about 18 to 100 years, lived in about 26 US areas, and enrolled virtually. Produced via immunoSEQ multiplex PCR; TCRdb's table is partial and in-frame only. Among just over 300,000 clones listed, 89% were seen once. The V and J ends lost 4 bases and 1 base respectively, with 13 bases between them. CDR3 length: 15 residues. The germline V gene encodes CDR1 MNHEY and CDR2 SVGAGI. This TCR derives from a woman aged 40 to 50 who had recovered from COVID-19. The V gene is TRBV6-5, the J gene TRBJ2-5, with D tentatively TRBD1 (5 bases). The material sequenced was PBMCs or T cells enriched from blood (not recorded which). The CDR3, as DNA: TGTGCCAGCAGTTTCTCCCAGGGTCTCCAAGAGACCCAGTACTTC. Its translation: CASSFSQGLQETQYF.